This TCR beta chain derives from a study of shared clonotypes between healthy human individuals. Notes on the study in general: Sharing across four donors was seen in about 5% of naive CD4 clonotypes.

The CDR3 totals 15 residues. Germline CDR1 SGHKS, CDR2 YYEKEE (reference sequence). V lost 4 bases to trimming and J lost 3 bases; unmatched junction nucleotides: 10. The naive CD8 population came from CD45RO-negative cells selected for CCR7, without terminally differentiated effector memory CD45RA+ cells. Points on this clone: Its antigen is currently unknown.

Libraries were prepared by immunoSEQ multiplex PCR; TCRdb keeps only in-frame clonotypes and omits some of them. The sample contains around 700,000 clones, 92% of which appear only once. The TCR sequence derives from a man aged 30 to 39 in good health. Source material: naive CD8+ T cells sorted from blood. The V gene is TRBV5-5, the J gene TRBJ2-7, with 7 nucleotides matching TRBD2. The CDR3 DNA is TGTGCCAGCAGCAACCGGGACTACGACTACTACGAGCAGTACTTC. It specifies CASSNRDYDYYEQYF.